The rows below give T cell receptor beta chains drawn from one sample of a study of persistence of HIV-infected CD4 T cells. Sequenced by immunoSEQ multiplex PCR; TCRdb stores in-frame clones only, minus some. The sample lists approximately 18,000 clones; around 60% were seen once. For these TCRs, the target antigens are not known. Material: CD4+ T cells sorted from PBMCs after approximately 19-hour stimulation, obtained from a patient who received antiretroviral therapy. The source of these receptors is an adult woman with HIV who was CMV-seropositive. The CDR3 runs from the conserved cysteine through the conserved F or W. Fields, in order: V gene, D gene, J gene, clone size, CDR3 DNA, CDR3 protein. D genes are given only for firm matches. Not every row has a clone size; where given, it reads once, few, many or a size class.

V gene: TRBV9; D gene: NA; J gene: TRBJ2-3; clone size: few; CDR3 DNA: TGTGCCAGCAGCATAAGGGGGGGTTACTCCACAGATACGCAGTATTTT; CDR3 protein: CASSIRGGYSTDTQYF
V gene: TRBV7-6; D gene: TRBD2; J gene: TRBJ2-7; clone size: medium-sized; CDR3 DNA: TGTGCCAGCAGCCCCGGAGAATGGGAGGGTGGCTACGAGCAGTACTTC; CDR3 protein: CASSPGEWEGGYEQYF
V gene: TRBV15; D gene: NA; J gene: TRBJ1-1; clone size: NA; CDR3 DNA: TGTGCCACCAGCCCCAGGAAGGGGCTCAACACTGAAGCTTTCTTT; CDR3 protein: CATSPRKGLNTEAFF
V gene: TRBV19; D gene: TRBD2; J gene: TRBJ2-3; clone size: NA; CDR3 DNA: TGTGCCAGTAGTCCCCGGACTAGCGGGAGCACAGATACGCAGTATTTT; CDR3 protein: CASSPRTSGSTDTQYF
V gene: TRBV11-2; D gene: NA; J gene: TRBJ2-7; clone size: NA; CDR3 DNA: TGTGCCAGCAGCTTGACAGTGGACTACGAGCAGTACTTC; CDR3 protein: CASSLTVDYEQYF
V gene: TRBV30; D gene: NA; J gene: TRBJ1-5; clone size: NA; CDR3 DNA: TGTGCCTGGAGTACTTGGGGATTCAATCAGCCCCAGCATTTT; CDR3 protein: CAWSTWGFNQPQHF
V gene: TRBV18; D gene: NA; J gene: TRBJ2-7; clone size: NA; CDR3 DNA: TGTGCCAGCTCATCCGAAGTCCTTTACTACGAGCAGTACTTC; CDR3 protein: CASSSEVLYYEQYF
V gene: TRBV30; D gene: NA; J gene: TRBJ1-1; clone size: NA; CDR3 DNA: TGTGCCTGGAGTGTACTAGGTGTGAACACTGAAGCTTTCTTT; CDR3 protein: CAWSVLGVNTEAFF
V gene: TRBV6-5; D gene: NA; J gene: TRBJ1-6; clone size: NA; CDR3 DNA: TGTGCCAGCAGGCCGGCCTCATATTCACCCCTCCACTTT; CDR3 protein: CASRPASYSPLHF
V gene: TRBV5-8; D gene: NA; J gene: TRBJ1-2; clone size: NA; CDR3 DNA: TGTGCCAGCAGCCGAAAATCTTTTAACTATGGCTACACCTTC; CDR3 protein: CASSRKSFNYGYTF
V gene: TRBV14; D gene: TRBD1; J gene: TRBJ1-1; clone size: NA; CDR3 DNA: TGTGCCAGCAGCCAAGAGGGACAGGGGGCAGCGAACACTGAAGCTTTCTTT; CDR3 protein: CASSQEGQGAANTEAFF
V gene: TRBV29-1; D gene: NA; J gene: TRBJ1-1; clone size: medium-sized; CDR3 DNA: TGCAGCGTCACCCCCACAAGAAGCACTGAAGCTTTCTTT; CDR3 protein: CSVTPTRSTEAFF
V gene: TRBV6-5; D gene: NA; J gene: TRBJ2-7; clone size: NA; CDR3 DNA: TGTGCCAGCAGCCTCAGGAGGGGCGCCTACGAGCAGTACTTC; CDR3 protein: CASSLRRGAYEQYF
V gene: TRBV3-1/TRBV3-2; D gene: NA; J gene: TRBJ1-6; clone size: NA; CDR3 DNA: TGTGCCAGCAGCCAATCAGATGGGGCCAGGGGCGGATCACCCCTCCACTTT; CDR3 protein: CASSQSDGARGGSPLHF
V gene: TRBV5-1; D gene: NA; J gene: TRBJ1-1; clone size: NA; CDR3 DNA: TGCGCCAGTCGGGGGGCTGGCACTGAAGCTTTCTTT; CDR3 protein: CASRGAGTEAFF
V gene: TRBV18; D gene: NA; J gene: TRBJ1-2; clone size: NA; CDR3 DNA: TGTGCCAGCTCACCACAACGTGACGCTAACTATGGCTACACCTTC; CDR3 protein: CASSPQRDANYGYTF
V gene: TRBV5-1; D gene: NA; J gene: TRBJ2-3; clone size: once; CDR3 DNA: TGCGCCAGCGGGGCTTCTGGTCCCACAGATACGCAGTATTTT; CDR3 protein: CASGASGPTDTQYF
V gene: TRBV9; D gene: TRBD1; J gene: TRBJ1-1; clone size: NA; CDR3 DNA: TGTGCCAGCAGCGCACAGGGGTCCTTACGCAACACTGAAGCTTTCTTT; CDR3 protein: CASSAQGSLRNTEAFF
V gene: TRBV7-3; D gene: TRBD1; J gene: TRBJ2-1; clone size: NA; CDR3 DNA: TGTGCCAGCAGCCCGAAAGCCGGACAGGGCAATGAGCAGTTCTTC; CDR3 protein: CASSPKAGQGNEQFF
V gene: TRBV5-6; D gene: NA; J gene: TRBJ1-3; clone size: NA; CDR3 DNA: TGTGCCAGCAGGACCACGGGGGACTCTGGAAACACCATATATTTT; CDR3 protein: CASRTTGDSGNTIYF
V gene: TRBV7-5; D gene: NA; J gene: TRBJ1-2; clone size: few; CDR3 DNA: TGTGCCAGAAGCATACATAGGGAAAACAGGCATGGCTACACCTTC; CDR3 protein: CARSIHRENRHGYTF
V gene: TRBV12-3/TRBV12-4; D gene: NA; J gene: TRBJ2-1; clone size: few; CDR3 DNA: TGTGCCAGCAGTCATGGACAGTCCGAGCAGTTCTTC; CDR3 protein: CASSHGQSEQFF
V gene: TRBV6-6; D gene: NA; J gene: TRBJ2-1; clone size: medium-sized; CDR3 DNA: TGTGCCAGCAGTTACTCGCCCGGACAGACGAGGCAGTTCTTC; CDR3 protein: CASSYSPGQTRQFF
V gene: TRBV5-1; D gene: NA; J gene: TRBJ2-7; clone size: NA; CDR3 DNA: TGCGCCAGCAGCTCCACAGATTACGAGCAGTACTTC; CDR3 protein: CASSSTDYEQYF